The T cell receptor beta chain described here comes from a study of T cell responses to AZD1222 COVID-19 vaccine. Findings of the study overall: Possibly, clonal diversity was underestimated; donors were largely white British and included more females. Repertoire collection took place solely once the T cell response had peaked.

Regarding this clone: The target antigen is unknown.

The germline V gene has CDR1 LGHNA and CDR2 YNFKEQ. Germline trimming cut 4 bases from V and 2 bases from J; bases unmatched to any gene: 8. The CDR3 is 18 amino acids. Sequenced by immunoSEQ multiplex PCR; TCRdb stores in-frame clones only, minus some. The table has around 100,000 clones, 70% to 90% seen once. The V and J genes are TRBV4-2 and TRBJ2-3; 14 bases line up with TRBD2. This clonotype was obtained from an adult in good health. The starting material was peripheral blood, obtained on day 0 of MenACWY control vaccination. The CDR3 loop is CASSLGTSGGRPTDTQYF. DNA of the CDR3: TGTGCCAGCAGCCTTGGGACTAGCGGGGGCCGACCCACAGATACGCAGTATTTT.